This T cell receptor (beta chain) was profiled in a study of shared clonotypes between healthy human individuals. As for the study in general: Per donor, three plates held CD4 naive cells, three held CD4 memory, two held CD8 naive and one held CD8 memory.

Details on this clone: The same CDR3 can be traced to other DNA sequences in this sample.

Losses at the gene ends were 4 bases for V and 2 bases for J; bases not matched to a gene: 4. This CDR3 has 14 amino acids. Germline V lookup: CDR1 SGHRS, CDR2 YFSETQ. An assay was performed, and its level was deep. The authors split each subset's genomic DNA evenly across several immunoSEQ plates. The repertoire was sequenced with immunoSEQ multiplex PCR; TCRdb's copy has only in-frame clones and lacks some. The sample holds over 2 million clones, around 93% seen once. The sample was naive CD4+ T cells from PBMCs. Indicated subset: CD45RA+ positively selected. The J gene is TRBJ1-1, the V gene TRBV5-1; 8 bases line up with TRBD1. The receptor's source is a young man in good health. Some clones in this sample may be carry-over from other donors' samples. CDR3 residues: CASSPDRGNTEAFF. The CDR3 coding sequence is TGCGCCAGCAGCCCTGACAGGGGAAACACTGAAGCTTTCTTT.